What follows describes a single T cell receptor beta chain. Its antigen is currently unknown. The data stem from a study of vaccination and CD4 T cells after COVID-19. Researchers used the Oncomine TCR Beta short-read assay to sequence DNA from cultured CD4+ T cells. From cultured CD4+ T cells, genomic DNA was extracted. TCRdb independently ran MiXCR on the PCR reads; one entry per CDR3 protein. Of some 7,700 distinct CDR3 sequences listed, about 50% are singletons. Treatment noted: approximately 9-day PBMC culture with coronavirus spike peptide pools or control peptides (ViraFEST assay). This CDR3 contains 12 residues. Between the trimmed V and J ends, which lost 3 bases and 5 bases, there was a span of 7 bases. CDR1 ENHRY and CDR2 SYGVKD come from the germline V gene.

The chain uses TRBV10-3 and TRBJ1-1; D is ambiguous. This sequence was found in a human donor who had recovered from COVID-19. Sequenced input: CD4+ T cells from blood, cultured in vitro. CDR3 nucleotides: TGTGCCATCAGTGATGTAGGGACTGAAGCTTTCTTT. Translating gives CAISDVGTEAFF.